Listed here are 31 T cell receptor beta chains from one sample, sequenced in a study of shared clonotypes between healthy human individuals. Assay used: immunoSEQ multiplex PCR; TCRdb lists only in-frame clones, some missing. Of a few million clones in the sample, roughly 92% were seen once. Sequencing was done on a sample of naive CD4+ T cells from PBMCs. Subset specified: CD45RA+ positively selected. These receptors all stem from a man younger than 30 in good health. Some clones in this sample may be carry-over from other donors' samples.

The genes are TRBV18 and TRBJ2-7; 13 nucleotides agree with TRBD2. This CDR3 region has 18 residues. Germline CDR1 is KGHSH and CDR2 is LQKENI. Losses at the gene ends were 0 bases for V and 5 bases for J; bases not matched to a gene: 10. In nucleotides, the CDR3 is TGTGCCAGCTCACCACCGATCGGGACTAGCGGGATCGGCAACGAGCAGTACTTC. It specifies CASSPPIGTSGIGNEQYF.

This CDR3 is CASSRTGGNYEQYF. CDR3 in DNA: TGTGCCAGTAGTAGGACAGGGGGGAACTACGAGCAGTACTTC. V gene TRBV19 combines with J gene TRBJ2-7; 10 bases line up with TRBD1. The CDR3 extends over 14 amino acids. J gave up 3 bases and V 4 bases, and 3 bases lay outside the gene matches. The germline gives CDR1 LNHDA, CDR2 SQIVND (reference sequence). Complete variable domain (other parts from reference TRBV19 and TRBJ2-7): DGGITQSPKYLFRKEGQNVTLSCEQNLNHDAMYWYRQDPGQGLRLIYYSQIVNDFQKGDIAEGYSVSREKKESFPLTVTSAQKNPTAFYLCASSRTGGNYEQYFGPGTRLTVT.

The J gene is TRBJ1-5, the V gene TRBV28, with D tentatively TRBD1 (6 bases). V was cut by 5 bases and J by 4 bases, with 15 bases left in between. The CDR3 length is 15 residues. Germline V gene data show CDR1 as MDHEN and CDR2 as SYDVKM. The CDR3, as DNA: TGTGCCAGCAGTACACCACGTACAGGGAATCAGCCCCAGCATTTT. This sequence encodes CASSTPRTGNQPQHF.

J is TRBJ2-3 and V is TRBV30; D assignment may be TRBD1 or TRBD2 (5 bases each). The CDR3 contains 17 residues. CDR1 is GTSNPN, CDR2 SVGIG, per germline (reference sequence). V gave up 5 bases and J gave up 0 bases, with 21 bases separating them. CDR3 sequence (DNA): TGTGCCTGGGCCCTGGAAAGAGGGGTTGGGAGCACAGATACGCAGTATTTT. Protein: CAWALERGVGSTDTQYF.

On this clone itself: The same CDR3 arises from other DNA sequences in this sample as well. V and J are TRBV2 and TRBJ2-7; D is unclear. CDR1 and CDR2 (germline): SNHLY, FYNNEI. V was cut by 5 bases and J by 0 bases, with 5 bases left in between. The CDR3 length is 12 residues. The CDR3 protein is CASSFSSYEQYF. DNA of the CDR3: TGTGCCAGCAGTTTTAGCTCCTACGAGCAGTACTTC.

The chain uses TRBV10-3 and TRBJ2-2, with a tentative D call TRBD2 (6 bases). CDR1 ENHRY and CDR2 SYGVKD come from the germline V gene. V dropped 4 bases and J dropped 2 bases, with 11 bases sitting between them. This CDR3 region has 15 residues. As DNA, the CDR3 is TGTGCCATCAGTGGCCGGGACTCCAACACCGGGGAGCTGTTTTTT. This codes for CAISGRDSNTGELFF.

The rearrangement joins TRBV6-1 to TRBJ1-5, with D possibly matching TRBD1 (5 bases). CDR1 is MNHNS and CDR2 is SASEGT in the germline V gene. V lost 5 bases to trimming and J lost 2 bases, with 13 bases between them. The CDR3 has 15 residues. CDR3 protein: CASSPGTDGNQPQHF. CDR3 bases: TGTGCCAGCAGTCCAGGGACGGACGGCAATCAGCCCCAGCATTTT.

This chain's CDR3 is CASSLGTGGEYF. For the CDR3, the DNA is TGCGCCAGCAGCCTGGGTACAGGGGGAGAGTACTTC. This chain joins TRBV5-1 and TRBJ2-7; 8 bases are shared with TRBD1. This CDR3 contains 12 residues. Trimming removed 4 bases from V and 11 bases from J; junction bases left unmatched: 8. Germline lookup yields CDR1 SGHRS and CDR2 YFSETQ.

This rearrangement joins TRBV18 to TRBJ2-2; possibly TRBD2 for D (5 bases). The CDR3 is 16 amino acids. CDR1 is KGHSH, CDR2 LQKENI, per germline. V was cut by 2 bases and J by 0 bases, with 10 bases left in between. CDR3 loop: CASSPTRAANTGELFF. The CDR3 region has the DNA TGTGCCAGCTCACCAACGAGGGCAGCGAACACCGGGGAGCTGTTTTTT.

V is TRBV6-6 and J is TRBJ1-5, with 8 bases that match TRBD1. The ends lost 5 bases at V and 4 bases at J; junction bases unmatched: 10. Germline V gene data show CDR1 as MNHNY and CDR2 as SVGAGI (reference sequence). The CDR3 extends over 16 amino acids. In DNA form, the CDR3 reads TGTGCCAGCAGTCTAAGCCGGACAGGGAGTAATCAGCCCCAGCATTTT. This gives the protein CASSLSRTGSNQPQHF.

This chain uses TRBV11-2 with TRBJ2-7; the match to TRBD1 covers 7 bases. Germline V CDR1 and CDR2: SGHAT, FQNNGV. The CDR3 runs 15 residues. Trimming cost V 5 bases and J 0 bases; bases outside gene matches: 7. CDR3 sequence (DNA): TGTGCCAGCAGCCGTCAGGGACAGCTCTCCTACGAGCAGTACTTC. It is translated as CASSRQGQLSYEQYF.

This CDR3 is CSATGILGQYF. Written as DNA, the CDR3 is TGCAGTGCGACAGGGATCCTAGGTCAGTACTTC. The V gene is TRBV20-1, the J gene TRBJ2-5, with 7 bases matching TRBD1. Losses at the gene ends were 6 bases for V and 11 bases for J; bases not matched to a gene: 9. CDR1 is DFQATT, CDR2 SNEGSKA, per germline (reference sequence). There are 11 residues in the CDR3.

In regard to this clone: The same CDR3 also results from other DNA sequences found in this sample. This chain joins TRBV30 and TRBJ2-5; D is uncertain. Germline V gene sequence: CDR1 GTSNPN, CDR2 SVGIG (reference sequence). V gave up 2 bases and J gave up 4 bases, with 2 bases separating them. The CDR3 length is 10 residues. The CDR3 sequence: CAWSTETQYF. The CDR3 DNA sequence: TGTGCCTGGAGTACAGAGACCCAGTACTTC.

This chain links TRBV18 with TRBJ1-1, with 7 bases fitting TRBD1. This CDR3 has 15 amino acids. Germline trimming cut 5 bases from V and 3 bases from J; bases unmatched to any gene: 9. Germline V lookup: CDR1 KGHSH, CDR2 LQKENI. CDR3 loop: CASSFQQGRDTEAFF. DNA for the CDR3: TGTGCCAGCTCATTCCAACAGGGGCGAGACACTGAAGCTTTCTTT.

The chain joins TRBV5-1 to TRBJ2-3, with D possibly TRBD2 on 6 matching bases. The CDR3 consists of 13 residues. CDR1 is SGHRS and CDR2 is YFSETQ in the germline V gene. Trimming removed 4 bases from V and 5 bases from J, with 11 bases in between. In DNA form, the CDR3 reads TGCGCCAGCAGCCCTGGACTAAGAGATACGCAGTATTTT. As protein: CASSPGLRDTQYF.

The J gene is TRBJ2-5, the V gene TRBV5-4, with 8 nucleotides matching TRBD2. V shed 3 bases, J shed 3 bases, and the junction held 7 bases outside the gene matches. Germline V gene sequence: CDR1 SGHNT, CDR2 YYREEE (reference sequence). The CDR3 is 15 amino acids. In DNA form, the CDR3 reads TGTGCCAGCAGCTCCGTAGCGGGAACTGAAGAGACCCAGTACTTC. Its translation: CASSSVAGTEETQYF.

The rearrangement links TRBV28 to TRBJ2-1; D unresolved. The germline V gene encodes CDR1 MDHEN and CDR2 SYDVKM. V dropped 11 bases and J dropped 7 bases, with 15 bases sitting between them. This CDR3 is 12 amino acids long. This chain's CDR3 is CASGLLGNEQFF. CDR3 bases: TGTGCCTCGGGCCTCTTGGGGAATGAGCAGTTCTTC. Complete variable domain (other parts from reference TRBV28 and TRBJ2-1): DVKVTQSSRYLVKRTGEKVFLECVQDMDHENMFWYRQDPGLGLRLIYFSYDVKMKEKGDIPEGYSVSREKKERFSLILESASTNQTSMYLCASGLLGNEQFFGPGTRLTVL.

The CDR3 DNA is TGTGCCAGCAGCTTCTCGGGGACGGTGAACACCGGGGAGCTGTTTTTT. Translated, it gives CASSFSGTVNTGELFF. This rearrangement joins TRBV13 to TRBJ2-2; the D call may be TRBD1 or TRBD2 (5 bases each). The germline V gene encodes CDR1 PRHDT and CDR2 FYEKMQ (reference sequence). Trimming left V 3 bases short and J 1 base short, with 12 bases between. The length of the CDR3 is 16 residues.

The chain joins TRBV5-1 to TRBJ2-5; 8 nucleotides line up with TRBD1. The trim removed 4 bases at V and 5 bases at J, leaving 13 bases unmatched. The CDR3 covers 16 residues. Germline CDR1 reads SGHRS; CDR2 reads YFSETQ. The CDR3, as DNA: TGCGCCAGCAGCGCGACCGGGACAGGTTCTGGTGAGACCCAGTACTTC. Translation gives CASSATGTGSGETQYF.

V gene TRBV5-1 combines with J gene TRBJ2-7, with a possible D match to TRBD2 (6 bases). Trimming stripped 4 bases from V and 2 bases from J, with 13 bases between. Germline loops: CDR1 SGHRS, CDR2 YFSETQ. This CDR3 region has 14 residues. CDR3 sequence (DNA): TGCGCCAGCAGCCGTGGGACTTACACCTACGAGCAGTACTTC. It translates to CASSRGTYTYEQYF.

CDR3 in DNA: TGCGCCAGCAGCCACACTAGCGGGCCCTCCTACGAGCAGTACTTC. Its protein is CASSHTSGPSYEQYF. The chain joins TRBV4-3 to TRBJ2-7; TRBD2 agrees at 9 bases. This CDR3 region has 15 residues. The V and J ends lost 3 bases and 0 bases, in that order; junction bases with no gene match: 3. The germline V gene encodes CDR1 LGHNA and CDR2 YSLEER.

The chain is built from TRBV5-1 and TRBJ2-5, with 16 bases fitting TRBD2. CDR1 is SGHRS, CDR2 YFSETQ, per germline. Germline trimming cut 4 bases from V and 0 bases from J; bases unmatched to any gene: 3. The CDR3 covers 17 residues. CDR3 DNA: TGCGCCAGCAGCCTGGGACTAGCGGGAGGGAACCAAGAGACCCAGTACTTC. This gives the protein CASSLGLAGGNQETQYF.

As for this clone: Other DNA variants within this sample encode the same CDR3. This rearrangement joins TRBV11-2 to TRBJ2-7; 8 positions match TRBD2. The V gene end was trimmed by 5 bases and the J gene end by 2 bases; junction bases not matched to a gene: 8. CDR3 size: 15 residues. The germline gives CDR1 SGHAT, CDR2 FQNNGV. The CDR3 loop reads CASSLGLAGTYEQYF. CDR3 bases: TGTGCCAGCAGCCTAGGGTTAGCGGGGACCTACGAGCAGTACTTC.

The chain employs TRBV5-1 and TRBJ1-2; TRBD1 aligns across 8 bases. The V gene end was trimmed by 0 bases and the J gene end by 8 bases; junction bases not matched to a gene: 0. The CDR3 is 12 amino acids. CDR1 SGHRS and CDR2 YFSETQ come from the germline V gene. CDR3 residues: CASSLGTGGYTF. CDR3 coding DNA: TGCGCCAGCAGCTTGGGGACAGGGGGCTACACCTTC.

The chain recombines TRBV28 with TRBJ1-2; weak D call: TRBD1 (5 bases). CDR3 length: 15 residues. Per germline, CDR1 MDHEN and CDR2 SYDVKM. Trimming shortened V by 2 bases and J by 4 bases, and 14 bases separated the two germline ends. The chain's CDR3 is CASSLMIGGSYGYTF. DNA for the CDR3: TGTGCCAGCAGTTTAATGATTGGGGGGTCCTATGGCTACACCTTC.

The chain couples TRBV7-6 to TRBJ2-3; TRBD2 agrees at 11 bases. V lost 2 bases to trimming and J lost 4 bases; unmatched junction nucleotides: 5. This CDR3 spans 16 amino acids. Germline assignment: CDR1 SGHVS and CDR2 FNYEAQ. The CDR3, as DNA: TGTGCCAGCAGCTTATTAGCGGGAGGGGGGTCAGATACGCAGTATTTT. It encodes CASSLLAGGGSDTQYF.

J is TRBJ2-1 and V is TRBV7-9, with 9 nucleotides matching TRBD2. The V gene end was trimmed by 4 bases and the J gene end by 3 bases; junction bases not matched to a gene: 7. Germline V lookup: CDR1 SEHNR, CDR2 FQNEAQ (reference sequence). The CDR3 is made up of 16 amino acids. The CDR3 DNA follows: TGTGCCAGCAGCTCACGACTAGCGGTGAACTACAATGAGCAGTTCTTC. As protein: CASSSRLAVNYNEQFF.

The chain recombines TRBV7-9 with TRBJ2-7; D uncertain. Germline V gene sequence: CDR1 SEHNR, CDR2 FQNEAQ (reference sequence). The CDR3 consists of 11 residues. V gave up 5 bases and J gave up 6 bases, with 8 bases separating them. This chain's CDR3 is CASSVKSEQYF. As DNA, the CDR3 is TGTGCCAGCAGCGTTAAGTCCGAGCAGTACTTC.

V and J are TRBV7-9 and TRBJ1-3; no definite D call. The CDR3 is 15 residues long. Trimming took off 3 bases at V and 0 bases at J, with 9 bases between the two ends. Germline loops: CDR1 SEHNR, CDR2 FQNEAQ (reference sequence). In DNA form, the CDR3 reads TGTGCCAGCAGCTTGCCTGTGACCTCTGGAAACACCATATATTTT. This translates into CASSLPVTSGNTIYF.

In its sample, this clone was seen a few times. The rearrangement uses TRBV18 and TRBJ2-7; D gene uncertain. Trimming shortened V by 2 bases and J by 5 bases, and 10 bases separated the two germline ends. The CDR3 runs to 13 residues. Germline CDR1 KGHSH, CDR2 LQKENI. The CDR3 protein is CASSPTSINEQYF. The CDR3 DNA is TGTGCCAGCTCACCAACCTCCATCAACGAGCAGTACTTC. The variable domain in full, with the rest retrieved from reference TRBV18 and TRBJ2-7, is NAGVMQNPRHLVRRRGQEARLRCSPMKGHSHVYWYRQLPEEGLKFMVYLQKENIIDESGMPKERFSAEFPKEGPSILRIQQVVRGDSAAYFCASSPTSINEQYFGPGTRLTVT.

About this clone: This sample includes further DNA sequences coding for the same CDR3. This chain joins TRBV5-1 and TRBJ2-3; D unclear. Germline-derived CDR1 and CDR2 are SGHRS and YFSETQ. The ends were cut back, 0 bases at V and 0 bases at J, with 5 bases in the middle. CDR3 length: 14 amino acids. The CDR3, as DNA: TGCGCCAGCAGCTTGGGGAGCAGCACAGATACGCAGTATTTT. This encodes CASSLGSSTDTQYF.